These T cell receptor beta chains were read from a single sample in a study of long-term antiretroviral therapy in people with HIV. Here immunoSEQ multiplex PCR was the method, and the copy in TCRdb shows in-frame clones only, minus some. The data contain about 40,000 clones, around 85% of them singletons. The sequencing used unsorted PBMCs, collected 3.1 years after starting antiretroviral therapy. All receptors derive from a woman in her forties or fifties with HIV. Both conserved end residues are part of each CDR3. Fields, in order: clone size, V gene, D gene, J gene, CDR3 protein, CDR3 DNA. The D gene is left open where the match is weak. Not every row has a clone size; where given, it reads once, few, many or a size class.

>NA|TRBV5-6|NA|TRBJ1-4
CASSLLTGTGEEKLFF
TGTGCCAGCAGCTTGTTGACGGGGACTGGGGAGGAAAAACTGTTTTTT
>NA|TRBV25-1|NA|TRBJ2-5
CASMTQEKTQYF
TGTGCCAGCATGACCCAAGAAAAGACCCAGTACTTC
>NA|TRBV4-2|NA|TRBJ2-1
CASSQGPVRDEQFF
TGTGCCAGCAGCCAAGGGCCGGTTCGGGATGAGCAGTTCTTC
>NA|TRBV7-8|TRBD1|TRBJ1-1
CASGDPGTVNTEAFF
TGTGCCAGCGGAGATCCCGGGACAGTCAACACTGAAGCTTTCTTT
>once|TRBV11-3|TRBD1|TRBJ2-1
CASKKGGGGEQFF
TGTGCCAGCAAAAAAGGGGGCGGTGGTGAGCAGTTCTTC
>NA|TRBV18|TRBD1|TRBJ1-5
CASSRETGNDQPQHF
TGTGCCAGCTCACGGGAGACAGGGAACGATCAGCCCCAGCATTTT
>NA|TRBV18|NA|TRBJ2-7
CASSQGPDYEQYF
TGTGCCAGCTCCCAGGGCCCAGACTACGAGCAGTACTTC
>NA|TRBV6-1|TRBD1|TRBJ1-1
CASDRGRNTEAFF
TGTGCCAGTGACAGGGGGCGGAACACTGAAGCTTTCTTT
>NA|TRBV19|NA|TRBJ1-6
CASSIDRGNSPLHF
TGTGCCAGTAGTATAGACAGGGGCAATTCACCCCTCCACTTT
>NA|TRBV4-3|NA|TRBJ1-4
CASSLGTFNEKLFF
TGCGCCAGCAGCCTCGGGACCTTTAATGAAAAACTGTTTTTT
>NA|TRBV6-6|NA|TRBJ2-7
CASSSDRYEQYF
TGTGCCAGCAGTTCCGACAGATACGAGCAGTACTTC
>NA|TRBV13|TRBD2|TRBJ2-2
CASSDLAGAYANTGELFF
TGTGCCAGCAGCGACCTAGCGGGGGCCTACGCGAACACCGGGGAGCTGTTTTTT
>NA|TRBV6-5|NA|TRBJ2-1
CASSFSSGYNEQFF
TGTGCCAGCAGTTTTAGCTCAGGGTACAATGAGCAGTTCTTC
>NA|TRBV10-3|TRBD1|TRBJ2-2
CAISGGTANTGELFF
TGTGCCATCAGTGGTGGGACAGCTAACACCGGGGAGCTGTTTTTT
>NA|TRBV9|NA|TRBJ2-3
CASSVVWGDTQYF
TGTGCCAGCAGCGTAGTATGGGGAGATACGCAGTATTTT
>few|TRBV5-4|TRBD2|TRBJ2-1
CASSKGGASGNNEQFF
TGTGCCAGCAGCAAAGGGGGGGCTAGCGGGAACAATGAGCAGTTCTTC
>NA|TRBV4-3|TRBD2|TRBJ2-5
CASSQELAGLQETQYF
TGCGCCAGCAGCCAAGAACTAGCGGGACTCCAAGAGACCCAGTACTTC